The sequence of this T cell receptor (beta chain) was determined in a study of response to subunit inactivated influenza vaccine. This clonotype has just a few counts. Its antigen is undetermined. MiXCR, applied by TCRdb to the RT-PCR reads, yields one record per CDR3 protein. In the table there are over 750,000 distinct CDR3 sequences, 21% of which are singletons. Trimming at V came to 1 base and at J to 8 bases, leaving 11 bases not matched to a gene. CDR1 is SEHNR, CDR2 FQNEAQ, per germline (reference sequence). The CDR3 totals 17 residues. The study's findings and limits: The authors suggested that every seasonal influenza vaccination recruits few new T cells.

This sequence originates from a man in his forties or fifties who received an inactivated influenza vaccine. This chain links TRBV7-9 with TRBJ2-1; TRBD1 agrees at 10 bases. Specimen: PBMCs from blood, collected approximately 5 days after vaccination. The chain's CDR3 is CASSLEWGTGAYDEQFF. The CDR3, as DNA: TGTGCCAGCAGCTTAGAGTGGGGGACAGGGGCTTACGATGAGCAGTTCTTC.